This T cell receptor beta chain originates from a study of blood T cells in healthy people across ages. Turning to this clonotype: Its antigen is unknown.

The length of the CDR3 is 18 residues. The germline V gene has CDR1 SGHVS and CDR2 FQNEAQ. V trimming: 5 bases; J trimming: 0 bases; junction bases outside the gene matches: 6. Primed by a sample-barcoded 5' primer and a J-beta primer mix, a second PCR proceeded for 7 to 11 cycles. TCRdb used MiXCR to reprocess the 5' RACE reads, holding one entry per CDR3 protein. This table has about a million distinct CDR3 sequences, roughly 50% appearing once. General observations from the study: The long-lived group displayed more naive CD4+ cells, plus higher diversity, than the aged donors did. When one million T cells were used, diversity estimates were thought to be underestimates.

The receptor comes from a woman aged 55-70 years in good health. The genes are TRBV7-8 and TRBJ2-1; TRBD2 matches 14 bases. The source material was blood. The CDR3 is CASSAGLAGVSSYNEQFF. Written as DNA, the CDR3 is TGTGCCAGCAGCGCGGGACTAGCGGGGGTCAGCTCCTACAATGAGCAGTTCTTC.